One and the same sample provided the 5 T cell receptor beta chains below, sequenced in a study of low-dose radiotherapy and immunotherapy resistance in tumors. Time point denoted: after trial treatment. Treatment specified: LDRT plus nivolumab, ipilimumab, low-dose cyclophosphamide and aspirin (RACIN trial). Covering alpha and beta chains, TRAV- and TRBV-specific primers were used for the first-strand cDNA. Amplification, which lasted 20 PCR cycles, used a constant-region primer and V-primer adapter to amplify TCRs. Using its own MiXCR run on the reads, TCRdb lists one record per CDR3 protein. The sample contains about 58,000 distinct CDR3 sequences, 20% to 25% of which appear only once. Sample: PBMCs, taken after low-dose radiotherapy plus immunotherapy. Every receptor here comes from a male donor with prostate cancer.

This clonotype was detected a few times. V gene TRBV20-1 combines with J gene TRBJ1-1; the D gene is possibly TRBD1 (6 bases). The CDR3 spans 13 residues. Trimming shortened V by 1 base and J by 7 bases, and 13 bases separated the two germline ends. Germline lookup yields CDR1 DFQATT and CDR2 SNEGSKA (reference sequence). CDR3 loop: CSARVRGGREAFF. The CDR3 nucleotides read TGCAGTGCTAGAGTCCGGGGGGGGCGTGAAGCTTTCTTT.

This clonotype has ten or more counts. V is TRBV7-6 and J is TRBJ1-1; a weak D match, TRBD1 (6 bases). The CDR3 extends over 13 amino acids. Germline V CDR1 and CDR2: SGHVS, FNYEAQ. The V end lost 5 bases, the J end lost 10 bases, and 17 bases lay between the germline ends. The CDR3 reads CASSKDPGVRAFF. As DNA, the CDR3 is TGTGCCAGCAGCAAAGACCCAGGGGTTCGAGCTTTCTTT.

This clonotype showed up many times. The rearrangement links TRBV6-4 to TRBJ1-1; 12 positions agree with TRBD1. This CDR3 region has 13 residues. Germline CDR1 is MRHNA and CDR2 is SNTAGT. The V segment lost 10 bases and the J segment 6 bases; nucleotides outside the gene matches: 6. The DNA of the CDR3 is TGTGCCATCAGGGGACAGGGGGCATCTGAAGCTTTCTTT. Its translation: CAIRGQGASEAFF.

This clonotype was observed a few times. This is likely an artifact of a read error, given a far larger clone one base away. This chain uses TRBV4-2 with TRBJ2-1; the D is unclear. CDR1 is LGHNA and CDR2 is YNFKEQ in the germline V gene. Trimming took off 0 bases at V and 10 bases at J, with 7 bases between the two ends. This CDR3 is 12 amino acids long. The CDR3 DNA follows: TGTGCCAGCAGCCAAGACTCCTACGAGCAGTTCTTC. Protein: CASSQDSYEQFF.

This clonotype was recorded at least ten times. This chain uses TRBV5-1 with TRBJ2-3; D is ambiguous. The CDR3 consists of 14 residues. Germline CDR1 SGHRS, CDR2 YFSETQ. V was trimmed by 3 bases and J by 1 base, leaving 9 bases between them. DNA of the CDR3: TGCGCCAGCAGCTATTCTCCGGGCACAGATACGCAGTATTTT. Translated: CASSYSPGTDTQYF.